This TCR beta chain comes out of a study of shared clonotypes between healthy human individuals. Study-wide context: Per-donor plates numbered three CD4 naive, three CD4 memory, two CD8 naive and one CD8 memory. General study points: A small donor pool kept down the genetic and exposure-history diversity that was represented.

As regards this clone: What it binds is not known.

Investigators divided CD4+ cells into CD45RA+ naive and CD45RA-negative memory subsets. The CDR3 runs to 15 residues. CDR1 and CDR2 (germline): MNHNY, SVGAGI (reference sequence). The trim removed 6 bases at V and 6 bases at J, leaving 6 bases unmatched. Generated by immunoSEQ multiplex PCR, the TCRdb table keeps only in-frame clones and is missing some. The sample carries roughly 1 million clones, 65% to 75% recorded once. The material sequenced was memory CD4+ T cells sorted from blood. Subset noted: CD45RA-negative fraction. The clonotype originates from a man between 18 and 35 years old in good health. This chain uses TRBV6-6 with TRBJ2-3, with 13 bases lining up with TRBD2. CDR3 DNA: TGTGCCAGCAGACCCGGACTAGCGGGAGCCGATACGCAGTATTTT. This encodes CASRPGLAGADTQYF.